What follows are 5 T cell receptor beta chains derived from one specimen sequenced in a study of blood T cell repertoires in COVID-19. Libraries were prepared by immunoSEQ multiplex PCR; TCRdb keeps only in-frame clonotypes and omits some of them. The table shows 150,000 to 200,000 clones, with about 88% occurring only once. Sequenced sample: peripheral blood. The receptor source for this set is a human donor in a cohort sampled during active COVID-19.

The V and J genes are TRBV18 and TRBJ1-2, with 10 bases matching TRBD1. V dropped 3 bases and J dropped 5; count of bases not matched to a gene: 9. Germline V gene data show CDR1 as KGHSH and CDR2 as LQKENI. CDR3 size: 16 residues. In DNA, the CDR3 is TGTGCCAGCTCACCTGGGACGGGACAGGGGATGTATGGCTACACCTTC. Its translation is CASSPGTGQGMYGYTF.

This rearrangement joins TRBV3-1 (or the pseudogene TRBV3-2) to TRBJ2-1; 14 bases agree with TRBD2. V lost 0 bases and J lost 2; bases outside the gene matches: 6. The CDR3 contains 19 residues. The germline CDR1 and CDR2 sequences are LGHDT and YNNKEL (reference sequence). This CDR3 is CASSQETLGLAGAYNEQFF. CDR3 sequence (DNA): TGTGCCAGCAGCCAAGAGACCTTGGGACTAGCGGGAGCCTACAATGAGCAGTTCTTC.

The chain uses TRBV21-1 and TRBJ2-3; TRBD2 was called by the table and not checked on the DNA. TRBV21-1 is a listed pseudogene. This CDR3 is built from 16 residues. CDR3 DNA: TGTGCCAGCAGCAACCCCCGATGGAAGCGGGAGTGGGCGCAGTATTTT. Translation: CASSNPRWKREWAQYF.

J is TRBJ2-7 and V is TRBV2; 9 nucleotides agree with TRBD1. Germline V CDR1 and CDR2: SNHLY, FYNNEI. The CDR3 spans 15 residues. Trimming at V came to 4 bases and at J to 3 bases, leaving 7 bases not matched to a gene. In DNA, the CDR3 is TGTGCCAGCAGTGCCGACAGGGGGGTTTTCTACGAGCAGTACTTC. Protein product: CASSADRGVFYEQYF.

J is TRBJ1-1 and V is TRBV9; D perhaps matches TRBD1 (5 bases). Germline V CDR1 and CDR2: SGDLS, YYNGEE. V was pared by 3 bases and J by 7 bases, with 19 bases between. This CDR3 region has 15 residues. The CDR3 sequence is CASSAGGSGVGEAFF. For the CDR3, the DNA is TGTGCCAGCAGCGCCGGTGGCTCGGGGGTGGGTGAAGCTTTCTTT.